This entry lists 8 T cell receptor beta chains sequenced from one sample in a study of T cell changes during pregnancy in multiple sclerosis. Generated by immunoSEQ multiplex PCR, the TCRdb table keeps only in-frame clones and is missing some. The repertoire holds tens of thousands of clones, with 85% to 95% as singletons. The specimen was peripheral blood, collected in the third trimester of pregnancy. Every receptor here comes from a female donor in good health, enrolled as a control in a pregnancy study.

The chain carries TRBV5-4 and TRBJ1-3, with no clear D. The length of the CDR3 is 12 residues. Germline V CDR1 and CDR2: SGHNT, YYREEE (reference sequence). V lost 3 bases and J 4 bases, leaving 5 bases between the germline ends. In nucleotides, the CDR3 is TGTGCCAGCAGCTCACAGGGAAACACCATATATTTT. This codes for CASSSQGNTIYF.

This chain links TRBV9 with TRBJ2-7, with D possibly matching TRBD1 (5 bases). CDR3 length: 13 residues. Germline-derived CDR1 and CDR2 are SGDLS and YYNGEE. The V gene lost 1 base and the J gene lost 5 bases, with 10 bases spanning the gap. CDR3: CASSVQGHDEQYF. The CDR3 bases are TGTGCCAGCAGCGTACAGGGTCACGACGAGCAGTACTTC.

The chain has TRBV11-2 and TRBJ1-3, with D possibly matching TRBD1 (6 bases). The CDR3 spans 15 residues. The ends were cut back, 5 bases at V and 0 bases at J, with 11 bases in the middle. Looked up from germline, CDR1 is SGHAT and CDR2 is FQNNGV. CDR3 sequence (DNA): TGTGCCAGCAGCGGCAACAGGGTCTCTGGAAACACCATATATTTT. It translates to CASSGNRVSGNTIYF.

The V call is TRBV7-9, the J call TRBJ2-7, with D tentatively TRBD2 (5 bases). Trimming took off 1 base at V and 7 bases at J, with 17 bases between the two ends. Germline loops: CDR1 SEHNR, CDR2 FQNEAQ (reference sequence). The CDR3 has 15 residues. Here the CDR3 reads CASSLGRTQYGEQYF. Here the CDR3 DNA reads TGTGCCAGCAGCTTAGGTCGGACTCAGTACGGGGAGCAGTACTTC.

V and J are TRBV28 and TRBJ2-7, with TRBD2 as a possible D gene (6 bases). In germline, CDR1 is MDHEN, CDR2 SYDVKM. The V gene lost 6 bases and the J gene lost 3 bases, with 15 bases spanning the gap. The CDR3 extends over 14 amino acids. CDR3: CASSSPGLCYEQYF. CDR3 nucleotides: TGTGCCAGCAGCTCACCGGGACTGTGCTACGAGCAGTACTTC.

The gene calls are TRBV7-2 and TRBJ2-1, with 8 bases fitting TRBD2. Germline V CDR1 and CDR2: SGHTA, FQGNSA. This CDR3 region has 15 residues. Unmatched junction bases numbered 6, after V lost 8 bases and J lost 0 bases. This CDR3 reads CASRSGGHSYNEQFF. The CDR3 region has the DNA TGTGCCAGCCGATCGGGGGGGCACTCCTACAATGAGCAGTTCTTC.

The chain joins TRBV7-9 to TRBJ2-7; 14 nucleotides agree with TRBD2. Germline V gene sequence: CDR1 SEHNR, CDR2 FQNEAQ (reference sequence). This CDR3 region has 15 residues. V shed 5 bases and J 2 bases; nucleotides not matched to a gene: 2. CDR3 in amino acids: CASSETSGRAYEQYF. In DNA, the CDR3 is TGTGCCAGCAGCGAGACTAGCGGGAGGGCCTACGAGCAGTACTTC.

The chain carries TRBV28 and TRBJ2-5; D uncertain. The CDR3 loop spans 14 amino acids. The V gene lost 2 bases and the J gene lost 4 bases, with 11 bases spanning the gap. Germline assignment: CDR1 MDHEN and CDR2 SYDVKM. In DNA form, the CDR3 reads TGTGCCAGCAGTTTAGGCTCAGGCACAGAGACCCAGTACTTC. It translates to CASSLGSGTETQYF.